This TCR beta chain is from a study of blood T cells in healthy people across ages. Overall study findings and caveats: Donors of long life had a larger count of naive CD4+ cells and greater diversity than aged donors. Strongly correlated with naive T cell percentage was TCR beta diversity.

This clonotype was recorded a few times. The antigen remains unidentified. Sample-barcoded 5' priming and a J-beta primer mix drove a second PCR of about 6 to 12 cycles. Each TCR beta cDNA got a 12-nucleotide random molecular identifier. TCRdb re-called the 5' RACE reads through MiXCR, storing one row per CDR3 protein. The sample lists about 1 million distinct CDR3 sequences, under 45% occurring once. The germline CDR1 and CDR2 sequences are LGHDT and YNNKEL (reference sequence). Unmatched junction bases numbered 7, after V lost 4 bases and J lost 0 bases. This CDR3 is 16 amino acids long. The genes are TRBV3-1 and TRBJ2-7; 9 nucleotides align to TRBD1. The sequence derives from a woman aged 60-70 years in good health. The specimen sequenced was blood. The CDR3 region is CASSLITGQGSYEQYF. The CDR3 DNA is TGTGCCAGCAGCCTTATTACGGGACAGGGCTCCTACGAGCAGTACTTC.